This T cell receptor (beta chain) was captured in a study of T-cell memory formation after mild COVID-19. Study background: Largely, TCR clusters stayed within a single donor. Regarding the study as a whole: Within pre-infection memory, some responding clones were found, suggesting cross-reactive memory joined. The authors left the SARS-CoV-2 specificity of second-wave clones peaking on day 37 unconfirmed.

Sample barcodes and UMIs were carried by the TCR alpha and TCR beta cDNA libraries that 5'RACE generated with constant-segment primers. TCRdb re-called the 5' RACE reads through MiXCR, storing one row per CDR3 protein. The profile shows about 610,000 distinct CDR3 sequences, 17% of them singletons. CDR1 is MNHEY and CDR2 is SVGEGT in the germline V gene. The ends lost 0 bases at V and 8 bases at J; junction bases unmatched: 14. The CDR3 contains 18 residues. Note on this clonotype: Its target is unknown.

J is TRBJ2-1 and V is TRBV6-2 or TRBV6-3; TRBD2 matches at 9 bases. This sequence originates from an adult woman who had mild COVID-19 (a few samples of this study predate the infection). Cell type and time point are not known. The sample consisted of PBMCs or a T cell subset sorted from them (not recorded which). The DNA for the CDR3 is TGTGCCAGCAGTTACTCGTTTCGGGGACTAGCCCCCAGCGATGAGCAGTTCTTC. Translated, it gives CASSYSFRGLAPSDEQFF.